This T cell receptor beta chain came from a study of OX40 agonist ivuxolimab in advanced cancers. With regard to the full study: Ivuxolimab was an agonistic, fully human IgG2 monoclonal antibody directed against OX40 (CD134), a costimulatory receptor. Intravenous ivuxolimab was administered to patients every 2 weeks at six dose levels: 0.01, 0.1, 0.3, 1.5, 3 and 10 mg/kg. Among the roughly 52 dose-escalation patients, around 20 had hepatocellular carcinoma, some 15 melanoma, 9 renal cell carcinoma and 9 head and neck cancer. In the dose-escalation cohort, roughly 80% of patients were male, and the mean age was approximately 60 years, with a range of roughly 20 to 85. Prior anti-PD-1, anti-PD-L1 or anti-CTLA-4 therapy was permitted, and checkpoint inhibitors had been received by about 44% of dose-escalation patients. Partial responses were achieved by three dose-escalation patients, of whom one had hepatocellular carcinoma and two had cutaneous melanoma. Peripheral TCRbeta sequencing was intended to test whether TCR sequence diversity was altered and clonal T-cell expansion was caused by ivuxolimab. The monotherapy dose-escalation portion (N of about 50 patients) of the phase I ivuxolimab trial is reported in the paper.

For sequencing of the TCRbeta CDR3 region, genomic DNA was extracted from the sorted cells. The immunoSEQ Assay was used to sequence the TCRbeta CDR3 regions. TCRdb re-hosts the immuneACCESS table, in-frame sequences only. Its copies lack some clones; in the studies checked, an unresolved V gene accounts for under half of them, and the cause for the rest is not known. This sample holds approximately 99,000 clones; 90% to 97% were observed only once. The ten most abundant clones make up 2% to 2.5% of the sample. The CDR3 has 15 amino acids, counting the end cysteine and phenylalanine. Kept here is only the CDR3 DNA, which spans 45 bases and is read in frame from base 1. CDR1 LNHDA and CDR2 SQIVND are derived from the germline V gene (reference sequence). Relative to germline, V is 5 bases shorter and J is 0 bases shorter, with 8 bases between their ends. General conclusions and limits of the study: The antigen specificity of the clonally expanded peripheral T cells was not determined. In partial responders in the 0.1-3.0 mg/kg groups, normalized peripheral clonal expansion was found to be among the lowest, especially among CD8+ T cells. Low levels of normalized T-cell clonal expansion were also seen in some nonresponding patients. At doses of 0.1 to 3.0 mg/kg, clonal expansion of both CD4+ and CD8+ T cells in blood was seen between baseline and week 6. On average, CD8+ T cells showed more expanded clones than CD4+ T cells after ivuxolimab.

Patients with autoimmune disease history or receiving systemic immunosuppression were excluded from the trial. Peripheral blood for TCR sequencing was drawn from every dose cohort at baseline, at cycle 4 day 1 and at cycle 7 day 1. Samples came from an open-label, multicenter, first-in-human phase I dose-escalation trial of ivuxolimab. Adults with locally advanced or metastatic melanoma, renal cell, hepatocellular, or head and neck squamous cell carcinoma were enrolled in the trial. Before TCR sequencing, CD4+ and CD8+ T cells were separately sorted from peripheral blood. Regarding this clone: What this receptor recognizes is not known. No quality values exist for individual bases; no much larger clone is one base distant.

Material: CD4+ or CD8+ T cells sorted from blood, obtained in a trial of the OX40 agonist ivuxolimab. The chain employs TRBV19 and TRBJ2-6; the D segment cannot be called with confidence. The receptor comes from an adult with an advanced solid tumor such as melanoma, head and neck, liver or kidney cancer. CDR3 protein: CASSPSVSGANVLTF. The DNA is as follows: TGTGCCAGTAGTCCCTCAGTCTCTGGGGCCAACGTCCTGACTTTC.